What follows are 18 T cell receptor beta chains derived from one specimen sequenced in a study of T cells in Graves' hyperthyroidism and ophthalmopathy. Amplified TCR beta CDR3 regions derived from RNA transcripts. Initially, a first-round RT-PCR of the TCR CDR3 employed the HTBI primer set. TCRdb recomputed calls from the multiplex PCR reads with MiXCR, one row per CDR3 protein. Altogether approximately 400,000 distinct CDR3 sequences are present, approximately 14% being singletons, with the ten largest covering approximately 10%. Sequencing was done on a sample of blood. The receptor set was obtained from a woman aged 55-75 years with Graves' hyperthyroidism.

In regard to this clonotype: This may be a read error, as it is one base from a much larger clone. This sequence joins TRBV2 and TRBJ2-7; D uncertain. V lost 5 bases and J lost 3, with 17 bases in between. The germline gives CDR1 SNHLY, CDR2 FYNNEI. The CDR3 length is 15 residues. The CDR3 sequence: CASSSPPHGVYEQYF. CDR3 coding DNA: TGTGCCAGCAGTTCTCCCCCCCACGGAGTCTACGAGCAGTACTTC.

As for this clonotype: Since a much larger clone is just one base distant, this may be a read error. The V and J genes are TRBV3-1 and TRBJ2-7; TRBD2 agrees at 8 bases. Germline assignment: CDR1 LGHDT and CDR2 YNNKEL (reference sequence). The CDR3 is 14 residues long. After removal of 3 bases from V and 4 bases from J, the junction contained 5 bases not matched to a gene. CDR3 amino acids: CASSHGGARYEQYF. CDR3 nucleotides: TGTGCCAGCAGCCACGGGGGGGCGCGGTACGAGCAGTACTTC.

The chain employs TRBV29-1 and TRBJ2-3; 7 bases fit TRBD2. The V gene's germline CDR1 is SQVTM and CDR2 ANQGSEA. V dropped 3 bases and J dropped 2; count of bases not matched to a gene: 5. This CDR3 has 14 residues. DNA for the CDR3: TGCAGCGTTGATGGGGGGAGGGACACAGATACGCAGTATTTT. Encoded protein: CSVDGGRDTDTQYF.

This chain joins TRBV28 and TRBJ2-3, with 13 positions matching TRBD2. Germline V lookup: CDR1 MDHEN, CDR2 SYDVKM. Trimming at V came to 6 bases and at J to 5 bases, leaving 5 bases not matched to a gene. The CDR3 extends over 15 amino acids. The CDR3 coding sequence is TGTGCCAGCAGCGGACTAGCGGGGGCGGGAGATACGCAGTATTTT. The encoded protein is CASSGLAGAGDTQYF.

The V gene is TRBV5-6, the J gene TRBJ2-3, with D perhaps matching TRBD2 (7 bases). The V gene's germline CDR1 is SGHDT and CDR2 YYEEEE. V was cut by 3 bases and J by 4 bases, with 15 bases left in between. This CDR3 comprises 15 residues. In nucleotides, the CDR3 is TGTGCCAGCAGCTCGAGGGGGAGGGACCCAGATACGCAGTATTTT. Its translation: CASSSRGRDPDTQYF.

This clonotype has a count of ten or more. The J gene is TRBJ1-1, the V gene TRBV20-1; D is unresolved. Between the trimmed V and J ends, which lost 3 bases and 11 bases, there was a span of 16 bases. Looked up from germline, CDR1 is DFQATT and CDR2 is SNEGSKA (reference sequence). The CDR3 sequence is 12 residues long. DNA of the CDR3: TGCAGTGCTAGTAGTATAGCCAGTGGGGCTTTCTTT. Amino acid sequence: CSASSIASGAFF.

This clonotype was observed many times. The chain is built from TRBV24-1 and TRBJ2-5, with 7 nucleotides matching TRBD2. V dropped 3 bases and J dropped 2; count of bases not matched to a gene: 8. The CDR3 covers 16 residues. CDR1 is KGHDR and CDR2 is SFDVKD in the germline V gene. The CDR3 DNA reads TGTGCCACCAGTGATCCTTCAGGCGGGGGTCAAGAGACCCAGTACTTC. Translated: CATSDPSGGGQETQYF.

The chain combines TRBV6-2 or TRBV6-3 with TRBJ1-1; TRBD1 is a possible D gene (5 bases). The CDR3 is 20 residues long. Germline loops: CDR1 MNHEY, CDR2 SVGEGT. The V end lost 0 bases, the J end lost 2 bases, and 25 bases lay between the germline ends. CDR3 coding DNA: TGTGCCAGCAGTTACTCGATTCTTGGCGATGGACACCATTTAAACACTGAAGCTTTCTTT. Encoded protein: CASSYSILGDGHHLNTEAFF.

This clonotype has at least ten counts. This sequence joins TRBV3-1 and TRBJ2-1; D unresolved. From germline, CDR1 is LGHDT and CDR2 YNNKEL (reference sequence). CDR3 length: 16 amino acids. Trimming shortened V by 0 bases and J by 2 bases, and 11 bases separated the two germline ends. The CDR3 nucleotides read TGTGCCAGCAGCCAAGATCGTCTAGTAGCCTACAATGAGCAGTTCTTC. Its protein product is CASSQDRLVAYNEQFF.

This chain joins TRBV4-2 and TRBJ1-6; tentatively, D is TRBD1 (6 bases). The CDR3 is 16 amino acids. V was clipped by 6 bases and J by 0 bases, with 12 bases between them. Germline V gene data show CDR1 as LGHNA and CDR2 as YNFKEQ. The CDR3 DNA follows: TGTGCCAGCAGTCGGGACACCAGCTCCTATAATTCACCCCTCCACTTT. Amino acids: CASSRDTSSYNSPLHF.

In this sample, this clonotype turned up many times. The CDR3 is CASSLVSSGGNQPQHF. CDR3 bases: TGTGCCAGCAGTTTAGTCTCCAGTGGTGGCAATCAGCCCCAGCATTTT. The chain recombines TRBV28 with TRBJ1-5; no reliable D call. CDR1 and CDR2 from the germline V gene are MDHEN and SYDVKM. Trimming shortened V by 2 bases and J by 2 bases, and 13 bases separated the two germline ends. The length of the CDR3 is 16 residues.

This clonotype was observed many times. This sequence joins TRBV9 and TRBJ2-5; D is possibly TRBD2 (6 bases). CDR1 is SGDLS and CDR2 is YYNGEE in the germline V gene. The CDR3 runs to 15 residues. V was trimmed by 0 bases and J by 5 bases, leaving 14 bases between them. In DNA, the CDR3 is TGTGCCAGCAGCGTAGTGGCGGGAAGAGATGAGACCCAGTACTTC. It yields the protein CASSVVAGRDETQYF.

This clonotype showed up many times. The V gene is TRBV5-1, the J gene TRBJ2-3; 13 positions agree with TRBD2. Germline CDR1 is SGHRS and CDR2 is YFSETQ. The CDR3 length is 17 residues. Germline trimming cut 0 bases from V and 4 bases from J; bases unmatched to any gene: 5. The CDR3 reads CASSLGTSGSVADTQYF. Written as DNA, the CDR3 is TGCGCCAGCAGCTTGGGGACTAGCGGGAGCGTTGCAGATACGCAGTATTTT.

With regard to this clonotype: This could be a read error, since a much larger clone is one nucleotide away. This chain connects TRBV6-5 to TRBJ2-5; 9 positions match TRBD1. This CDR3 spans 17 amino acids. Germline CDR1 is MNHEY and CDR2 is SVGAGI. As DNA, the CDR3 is TGTGCCAGCAGTTACTTACCCGGGACAGGGTCCGGGGAGACCCAGCACTTC. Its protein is CASSYLPGTGSGETQHF.

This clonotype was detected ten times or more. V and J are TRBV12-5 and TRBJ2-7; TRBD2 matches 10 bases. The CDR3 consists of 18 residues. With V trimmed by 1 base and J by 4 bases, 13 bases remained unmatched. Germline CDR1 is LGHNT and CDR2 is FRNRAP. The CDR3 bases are TGTGCTAGTGGTTTGGCTATAGCGGGAGGCCGCCCACTGTACGAGCAGTACTTC. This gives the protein CASGLAIAGGRPLYEQYF.

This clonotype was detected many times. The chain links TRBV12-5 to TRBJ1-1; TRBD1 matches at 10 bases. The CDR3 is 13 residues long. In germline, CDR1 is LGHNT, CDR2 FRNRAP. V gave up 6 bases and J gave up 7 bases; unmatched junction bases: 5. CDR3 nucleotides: TGTGCTAGTGGCCCGACAGGGGGCCTTGAAGCTTTCTTT. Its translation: CASGPTGGLEAFF.

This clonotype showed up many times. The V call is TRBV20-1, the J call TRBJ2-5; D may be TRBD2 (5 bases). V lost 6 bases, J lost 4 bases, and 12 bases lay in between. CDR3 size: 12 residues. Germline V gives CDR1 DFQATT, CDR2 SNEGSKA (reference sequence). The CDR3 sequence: CSAGARGETQYF. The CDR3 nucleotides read TGCAGTGCCGGAGCTCGGGGAGAGACCCAGTACTTC.

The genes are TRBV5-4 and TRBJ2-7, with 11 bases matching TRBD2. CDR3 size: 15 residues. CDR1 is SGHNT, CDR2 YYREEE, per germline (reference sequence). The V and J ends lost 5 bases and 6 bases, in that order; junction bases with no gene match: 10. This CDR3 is CASSGTSGQGGEQYF. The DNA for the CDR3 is TGTGCCAGCAGTGGGACTAGCGGCCAGGGGGGCGAGCAGTACTTC.